The next 29 T cell receptor beta chains were all read from a single sample in a study of blood T cell repertoires in COVID-19. Data came from immunoSEQ multiplex PCR; TCRdb stores just in-frame clones and leaves some out. The sample shows some 400,000 clones, around 92% of them seen only once. Sample: PBMCs or T cells enriched from blood (not recorded which). All receptors come from a woman between 25 and 40 years old who had recovered from COVID-19.

This clone has just one count. CDR3: CASSQDQGSGGVHEQFF. The CDR3 DNA follows: TGTGCCAGCAGCCAAGATCAGGGTAGCGGGGGGGTTCATGAGCAGTTCTTC. The J gene is TRBJ2-1, the V gene TRBV3-1 (or the pseudogene TRBV3-2), with 11 nucleotides matching TRBD2. This CDR3 has 17 residues. The germline V gene has CDR1 LGHDT and CDR2 YNNKEL (reference sequence). V shed 0 bases and J 8 bases; nucleotides not matched to a gene: 9.

Regarding this clone: Relative to the germline gene, one junction end is altered; a read error may explain this. The chain has TRBV7-7 and TRBJ2-7, with a tentative D call TRBD1 (6 bases). The germline gives CDR1 SSHAT, CDR2 FNYEAQ (reference sequence). The CDR3 loop spans 14 amino acids. The CDR3 nucleotides read TGTGCTAGCAGCTTAGGGACACACTCCTACGAGCAGTACTTC. Translated: CASSLGTHSYEQYF.

The genes are TRBV19 and TRBJ1-5; the match to TRBD1 covers 10 bases. V shed 5 bases, J shed 6 bases, and the junction held 10 bases outside the gene matches. Germline V lookup: CDR1 LNHDA, CDR2 SQIVND (reference sequence). The CDR3 has 16 residues. The CDR3: CASSLQRQGAVQPQHF. CDR3 nucleotide sequence: TGTGCCAGTAGTCTTCAGAGACAGGGGGCGGTTCAGCCCCAGCATTTT.

V and J are TRBV2 and TRBJ2-5, with no clear D. V lost 6 bases and J lost 9, with 11 bases in between. Germline V lookup: CDR1 SNHLY, CDR2 FYNNEI. There are 11 residues in the CDR3. CDR3 DNA: TGTGCCAGCAGCCCCCTCCGGGCCCAGTACTTC. Encoded protein: CASSPLRAQYF.

The chain links TRBV28 to TRBJ2-2, with 9 bases that match TRBD1. The junction had 4 bases not matched to a gene; V was cut back by 5 bases and J by 6 bases. This CDR3 has 14 residues. CDR1 is MDHEN and CDR2 is SYDVKM in the germline V gene. The CDR3 is CASSETGGAGELFF. The CDR3 DNA follows: TGTGCCAGCAGTGAGACAGGGGGGGCCGGGGAGCTGTTTTTT.

The V and J genes are TRBV3-1 (or the pseudogene TRBV3-2) and TRBJ1-1; D is ambiguous. This CDR3 is 14 amino acids long. Germline V gene data show CDR1 as LGHDT and CDR2 as YNNKEL (reference sequence). V lost 3 bases and J lost 5, with 13 bases in between. In DNA, the CDR3 is TGTGCCAGCAGCCAGGCATATGGTTCTACTGAAGCTTTCTTT. It yields the protein CASSQAYGSTEAFF.

The CDR3, as DNA: TGTGCCAGCAGTTACTCGATGGGAGATGGTTCACCCCTCCACTTT. Translated: CASSYSMGDGSPLHF. The V and J genes are TRBV6-5 and TRBJ1-6; D is undetermined. The V gene's germline CDR1 is MNHEY and CDR2 SVGAGI. This CDR3 comprises 15 residues. The V gene lost 0 bases and the J gene lost 9 bases, with 12 bases spanning the gap.

CDR3: CASATGTGGYQPQHF. CDR3 DNA: TGTGCCAGCGCCACCGGGACCGGGGGATATCAGCCCCAGCATTTT. The J gene is TRBJ1-5, the V gene TRBV28; D may be TRBD1 (5 bases). CDR3 size: 15 residues. V was trimmed by 8 bases and J by 5 bases, leaving 19 bases between them. CDR1 and CDR2 (germline): MDHEN, SYDVKM.

The genes are TRBV5-1 and TRBJ2-5; D is possibly TRBD1 (5 bases). V shed 4 bases and J shed 7 bases, with 14 bases lying between them. This CDR3 contains 13 residues. CDR1 is SGHRS, CDR2 YFSETQ, per germline. The CDR3, as DNA: TGCGCCAGCAGCCCCGCCACAGGCCGGACCCAGTACTTC. Protein: CASSPATGRTQYF.

The chain has TRBV2 and TRBJ1-4; no clear D gene. Germline values: CDR1 SNHLY, CDR2 FYNNEI. Trimming took 8 bases from V and 8 from J, leaving 15 bases between them. The CDR3 totals 13 residues. This CDR3 is CASCLEGGEKLFF. In DNA form, the CDR3 reads TGTGCCAGCTGCTTGGAGGGAGGAGAAAAACTGTTTTTT.

V gene TRBV5-8 combines with J gene TRBJ1-2; D is uncertain. This CDR3 region has 13 residues. Germline CDR1 and CDR2: SGHTS and YDEGEE. V lost 2 bases to trimming and J lost 8 bases, with 13 bases between them. The CDR3 loop reads CASSFEDSSGYTF. CDR3 DNA: TGTGCCAGCAGCTTTGAGGATTCCAGCGGCTACACCTTC.

The chain recombines TRBV11-3 with TRBJ2-2, with 8 bases that match TRBD1. The CDR3 is made up of 15 amino acids. V trimming: 4 bases; J trimming: 1 base; junction bases outside the gene matches: 2. Germline loops: CDR1 SGHNT, CDR2 YENEEA. The CDR3 sequence is CASSSGQGNTGELFF. The CDR3 nucleotides are TGTGCCAGCAGCTCCGGACAGGGGAACACCGGGGAGCTGTTTTTT.

The chain joins TRBV7-9 to TRBJ2-7, with D possibly matching TRBD2 (6 bases). With 4 bases removed from V and 1 base from J, the gap between germline ends came to 11 bases. This CDR3 is built from 14 residues. Germline CDR1 SEHNR, CDR2 FQNEAQ (reference sequence). In DNA form, the CDR3 reads TGTGCCAGCAGCTCGCGGGACCGATCCTACGAGCAGTACTTC. Its protein product is CASSSRDRSYEQYF.

The chain combines TRBV7-9 with TRBJ1-5; D call uncertain. V dropped 5 bases and J dropped 2 bases, with 10 bases sitting between them. Germline CDR1 reads SEHNR; CDR2 reads FQNEAQ (reference sequence). The CDR3 consists of 14 residues. This CDR3 is CASSRAYGNQPQHF. The CDR3 DNA follows: TGTGCCAGCAGCCGAGCTTACGGCAATCAGCCCCAGCATTTT.

This CDR3 is CASSKRGNEQFF. For the CDR3, the DNA is TGTGCCAGCAGCAAGCGCGGGAATGAGCAGTTCTTC. J is TRBJ2-1 and V is TRBV21-1; the table's D gene call, TRBD2, was not cross checked with the DNA. TRBV21-1 is classified as a pseudogene. The CDR3 has 12 residues.

This chain connects TRBV5-6 to TRBJ2-7; 9 positions agree with TRBD2. The CDR3 is 14 residues long. Germline lookup yields CDR1 SGHDT and CDR2 YYEEEE. Trimming cost V 2 bases and J 2 bases; bases outside gene matches: 2. The CDR3 DNA follows: TGTGCCAGCAGCTTCGGGACTAGCACCTACGAGCAGTACTTC. This translates into CASSFGTSTYEQYF.

The V and J genes are TRBV28 and TRBJ1-5; the match to TRBD1 covers 7 bases. This CDR3 contains 18 residues. Germline V gene data show CDR1 as MDHEN and CDR2 as SYDVKM. Germline trimming cut 7 bases from V and 0 bases from J; bases unmatched to any gene: 15. In DNA, the CDR3 is TGTGCCAGCATCGAAGGGGGCCCCCGGCGGGATAGCAATCAGCCCCAGCATTTT. It is translated as CASIEGGPRRDSNQPQHF.

V is TRBV3-1 (or the pseudogene TRBV3-2) and J is TRBJ1-2; the D is unclear. V was trimmed by 8 bases and J by 8 bases, leaving 18 bases between them. There are 13 residues in the CDR3. Germline CDR1 LGHDT, CDR2 YNNKEL (reference sequence). This CDR3 reads CASGGPAPLGYTF. The CDR3 region has the DNA TGTGCCAGCGGCGGCCCCGCTCCCCTGGGCTACACCTTC.

This chain uses TRBV11-2 with TRBJ2-7, with a tentative D call TRBD2 (6 bases). Germline V lookup: CDR1 SGHAT, CDR2 FQNNGV. V gave up 1 base and J gave up 2 bases, with 12 bases separating them. This CDR3 comprises 15 residues. The DNA for the CDR3 is TGTGCCAGCAGCTTAGCGCCGGGACTTGCCTACGAGCAGTACTTC. Amino acid sequence: CASSLAPGLAYEQYF.

CDR3 bases: TGTGCCAGCAGCTCCGGCGGGAGCTCCTACAATGAGCAGTTCTTC. It is translated as CASSSGGSSYNEQFF. The chain has TRBV11-2 and TRBJ2-1; 7 positions match TRBD2. After removal of 4 bases from V and 0 bases from J, the junction contained 3 bases not matched to a gene. Germline CDR1 SGHAT, CDR2 FQNNGV. CDR3 length: 15 amino acids.

This chain links TRBV13 with TRBJ2-1; maybe TRBD2 (5 bases). Per germline, CDR1 PRHDT and CDR2 FYEKMQ (reference sequence). The CDR3 is 14 residues long. Trimming left V 5 bases short and J 3 bases short, with 11 bases between. This CDR3 reads CASSNLAVYNEQFF. As DNA, the CDR3 is TGTGCCAGCAGCAATCTAGCAGTCTACAATGAGCAGTTCTTC.

This clone was detected once. The gene calls are TRBV4-1 and TRBJ2-3; TRBD1 matches 7 bases. V gave up 0 bases and J gave up 1 base; unmatched junction bases: 7. The CDR3 runs to 17 residues. Germline assignment: CDR1 MGHRA and CDR2 YSYEKL. Here the CDR3 reads CASSQDPATGGTDTQYF. The CDR3 nucleotides read TGCGCCAGCAGCCAAGATCCCGCCACAGGGGGCACAGATACGCAGTATTTT.

CDR3 in amino acids: CASAKPPGSHYGYTF. CDR3 sequence (DNA): TGTGCCAGCGCCAAACCCCCAGGGTCTCACTATGGCTACACCTTC. The chain combines TRBV7-2 with TRBJ1-2; D may be TRBD1 (5 bases). The CDR3 is made up of 15 amino acids. The germline V gene encodes CDR1 SGHTA and CDR2 FQGNSA. V lost 8 bases and J 3 bases, leaving 19 bases between the germline ends. The variable domain in full, completed from reference TRBV7-2 and TRBJ1-2, reads GAGVSQSPSNKVTEKGKDVELRCDPISGHTALYWYRQSLGQGLEFLIYFQGNSAPDKSGLPSDRFSAERTGGSVSTLTIQRTQQEDSAVYLCASAKPPGSHYGYTFGSGTRLTVV.

The chain employs TRBV12-3 or TRBV12-4 and TRBJ1-5; possibly TRBD1 for D (6 bases). The CDR3 loop spans 13 amino acids. Trimming took 5 bases from V and 7 from J, leaving 12 bases between them. This CDR3 reads CASSAQGSQPQHF. In DNA form, the CDR3 reads TGTGCCAGCAGTGCCCAGGGGTCGCAGCCCCAGCATTTT.

This clone appeared once. The V call is TRBV28, the J call TRBJ1-2, with no clear D. The germline V and J ends were trimmed by 2 bases and 5 bases, with 12 bases remaining between them. The CDR3 is 14 amino acids. Germline V gives CDR1 MDHEN, CDR2 SYDVKM. The CDR3 is CASSLVAGAYGYTF. The CDR3, as DNA: TGTGCCAGCAGTTTAGTAGCGGGCGCATATGGCTACACCTTC.

This clone appeared once. V is TRBV7-9 and J is TRBJ1-1; tentatively, D is TRBD1 (6 bases). The CDR3 is made up of 14 amino acids. V was trimmed by 6 bases and J by 7 bases, leaving 18 bases between them. CDR1 and CDR2 (germline): SEHNR, FQNEAQ (reference sequence). The CDR3 DNA sequence: TGTGCCAGCAGAACAGATCGCCAGGGGCTTGAAGCTTTCTTT. It yields the protein CASRTDRQGLEAFF.

The chain uses TRBV5-1 and TRBJ2-3, with D perhaps TRBD1 (5 bases). The germline V and J ends were trimmed by 0 bases and 2 bases, with 7 bases remaining between them. Germline CDR1 is SGHRS and CDR2 is YFSETQ. This CDR3 comprises 14 residues. CDR3: CASSLEGYTDTQYF. The CDR3 nucleotides read TGCGCCAGCAGCTTGGAGGGGTACACAGATACGCAGTATTTT.

This clone has only one observation. This chain uses TRBV2 with TRBJ1-5; TRBD1 is a possible D gene (5 bases). The germline V gene has CDR1 SNHLY and CDR2 FYNNEI. Trimming left V 11 bases short and J 9 bases short, with 20 bases between. This CDR3 is built from 13 residues. The CDR3 spells CAHGTGGGGPQHF. The CDR3 DNA reads as TGTGCCCACGGCACGGGGGGAGGTGGGCCCCAGCATTTT. The variable domain in full, completed from reference TRBV2 and TRBJ1-5, reads EPEVTQTPSHQVTQMGQEVILRCVPISNHLYFYWYRQILGQKVEFLVSFYNNEISEKSEIFDDQFSVERPDGSNFTLKIRSTKLEDSAMYFCAHGTGGGGPQHFGDGTRLSIL.

The J gene is TRBJ2-2, the V gene TRBV11-2; no reliable D call. The CDR3 loop spans 13 amino acids. The germline V and J ends were trimmed by 1 base and 6 bases, with 6 bases remaining between them. Germline assignment: CDR1 SGHAT and CDR2 FQNNGV. This chain's CDR3 is CASSLGGSGELFF. The CDR3 DNA reads TGTGCCAGCAGCTTAGGAGGATCCGGGGAGCTGTTTTTT.